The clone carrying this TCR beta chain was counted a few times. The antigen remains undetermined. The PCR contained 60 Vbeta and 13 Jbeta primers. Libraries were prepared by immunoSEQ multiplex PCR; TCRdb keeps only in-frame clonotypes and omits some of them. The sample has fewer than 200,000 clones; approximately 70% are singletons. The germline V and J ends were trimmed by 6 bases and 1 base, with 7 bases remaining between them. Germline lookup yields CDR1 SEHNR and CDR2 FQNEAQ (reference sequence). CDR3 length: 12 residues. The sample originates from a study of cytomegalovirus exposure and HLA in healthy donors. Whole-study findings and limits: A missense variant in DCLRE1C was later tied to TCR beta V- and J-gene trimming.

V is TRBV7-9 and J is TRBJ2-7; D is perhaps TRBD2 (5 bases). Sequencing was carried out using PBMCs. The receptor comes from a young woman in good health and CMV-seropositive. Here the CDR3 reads CASRSGSYEQYF. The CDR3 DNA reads TGTGCCAGCAGGAGCGGATCCTACGAGCAGTACTTC.